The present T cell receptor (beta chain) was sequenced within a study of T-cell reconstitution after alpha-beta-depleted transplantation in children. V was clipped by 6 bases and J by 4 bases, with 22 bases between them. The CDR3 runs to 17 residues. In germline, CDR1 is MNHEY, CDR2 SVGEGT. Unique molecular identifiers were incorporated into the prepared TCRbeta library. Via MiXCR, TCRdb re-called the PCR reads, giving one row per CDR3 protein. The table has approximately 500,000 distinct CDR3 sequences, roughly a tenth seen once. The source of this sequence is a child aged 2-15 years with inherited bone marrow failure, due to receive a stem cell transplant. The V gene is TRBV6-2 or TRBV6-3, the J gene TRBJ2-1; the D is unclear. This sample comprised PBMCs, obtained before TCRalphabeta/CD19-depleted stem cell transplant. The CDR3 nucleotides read TGTGCCAGCAGACAATTTGGGCTCTTCCTTGAATACAATGAGCAGTTCTTC. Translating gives CASRQFGLFLEYNEQFF.